This T cell receptor (beta chain) was captured by sequencing in a study of CD8 T cell repertoires and HIV-1 epitope variants (dated by TCRdb to the early 2020s). Turning to the overall study: Twenty-five peptides representing autologous and known Gag and Nef epitope variants were each used to stimulate T cells in separate culture wells. Running each culture condition in triplicate, except for one peptide done in duplicate, gave a total of some 91 T cell cultures. Control conditions included a CMV, EBV and flu peptide pool, the Ebola AY9 epitope as negative control, and a no-peptide well. A 1M T cell aliquot was kept as an uncultured baseline condition, separate from the roughly 80 T cell cultures. Three Gag epitope families and Nef HW9 and YT9 were included among the tested epitopes. The cultures were grown for 10 days in IMDM with gentamicin, and half of the media was changed on days 3 and 7 with IL-2, IL-7 and IL-15 added. T cells were enriched using the EasySep Human T Cell Enrichment Kit and then co-cultured with an equal number of autologous T cell-negative cells acting as antigen-presenting cells.

Sequencing of TCR beta CDR3 regions was done on the immunoSEQ platform at survey depth. The QIAamp DNA micro kit was used to extract genomic DNA from every cultured and uncultured CD8+ T cell population. Per the original workflow: Samples with under 5,000 productive reads were excluded, and this exclusion removed about 6.5% of the 75 HIV peptide-stimulated cultures. A MANAFEST web app trimmed sequences to CDR3 and removed nonproductive sequences, CDR3s under 5 amino acids, and those not starting C or ending F/W. For a clonotype to count as antigen-specific, the clonotype had to expand relative to the no-peptide control in at least 2 of 3 replicates at FDR 0.01, and only within one epitope family. In addition, a specific clonotype needed a frequency at least fivefold higher than in wells stimulated with peptides from other epitope families. Sourced from immuneACCESS, this table was stored by TCRdb with only in-frame sequences that have V and J called. A share of the clones is absent; for the studies checked, an unresolved V gene accounts for under half, and the remainder has no known explanation. Clone size and V and J calls were adopted from that table, with D and trimming inferred from the DNA. The sample has several thousand clones on record, 55% to 80% of them singletons. Roughly 41% of the sample is taken by the ten largest.

V lost 3 bases and J lost 1 base; the stretch between them is 6 bases long. CDR3 length: 13 amino acids, cysteine to phenylalanine. Of the read, only the CDR3 DNA is kept; its 39 bases are in frame from base 1. CDR1 and CDR2 were assigned from the germline V gene (reference sequence) as MNHEY and SMNVEV. In this sample, this clone turned up a few times. It lacks a known antigen. No much larger clonotype is one base removed from it; base qualities were not supplied. The EasySep Human CD8+ T Cell Enrichment Kit was used on day 10 to isolate CD8+ T cells from every culture. Summary of the overall study and its limitations: Nine antigen-specific TCR beta clonotypes were identified, of which six appeared to be cross-reactive for autologous or known escape epitope variants. Five clonotypes recognized the Nef KF9 family and one clonotype recognized the HW9 family, while no responses were seen to the TAALDMSHF plasma variant. The assay could identify only TCR beta chains and pointed to proliferation in response to antigen, not to T cell function or cytokine profile.

The chain uses TRBV27 and TRBJ1-1; matching of 5 bases hints at TRBD1 as the D gene. The sequence came from a male donor with HIV. Sequenced input: cultured CD8+ T cells derived from PBMCs. This receptor has the CDR3 CASSFTGNTEAFF. In nucleotides, the sequence is TGTGCCAGCAGTTTTACAGGGAACACTGAAGCTTTCTTT.